This paragraph reports one T cell receptor (beta chain). Its antigen is unknown. Template switching introduced a universal primer site, and the cDNA bore unique molecular identifiers. TCRdb re-called the 5' RACE reads with MiXCR, one entry per CDR3 protein. This sample has approximately 490,000 distinct CDR3 sequences; under 25% occur once, and the top ten carry about 0.48%. This sample was taken from a study of identical twins. General study results and limits: The study reached conclusions through statistical analysis that was cross-sectional, not following the same donors.

Everyone who gave samples was a healthy Caucasian. From germline, CDR1 is SNHLY and CDR2 FYNNEI. Trimming removed 7 bases at V and 2 bases at J, with 12 bases between. This CDR3 contains 14 residues. This sample was shared with a second study, whose subject was yellow fever vaccine responses in identical twins.

The chain joins TRBV2 to TRBJ1-5; tentative D call: TRBD1 (6 bases). The sequenced sample consisted of CD4+ T cells sorted from blood. The sequence derives from a woman younger than 35 in good health. CDR3 in DNA: TGTGCCAGCACGGGGGGCGTGGGCAATCAGCCCCAGCATTTT. Encoded protein: CASTGGVGNQPQHF.